Shown below are 14 T cell receptor beta chains from a single sample sequenced in a study of cytomegalovirus exposure and HLA in healthy donors. The method was immunoSEQ multiplex PCR; TCRdb's version includes in-frame clones alone and lacks a portion of them. The sample records 200,000 to 250,000 clones, roughly 80% being singletons. The sequenced sample was PBMCs. Receptors originate from a woman in her late teens or twenties in good health and CMV-seronegative.

The V gene is TRBV2, the J gene TRBJ2-7; 10 bases line up with TRBD2. Germline CDR1 and CDR2: SNHLY and FYNNEI. The CDR3 has 16 residues. The junction had 9 bases not matched to a gene; V was cut back by 4 bases and J by 3 bases. This chain's CDR3 is CASSGEALAGDYEQYF. The CDR3 DNA follows: TGTGCCAGCAGTGGAGAAGCTCTAGCGGGGGACTACGAGCAGTACTTC.

This chain connects TRBV4-2 to TRBJ2-6, with a tentative D call TRBD1 (6 bases). Per the germline V gene, CDR1 is LGHNA and CDR2 is YNFKEQ. CDR3 length: 16 residues. Trimming cost V 0 bases and J 4 bases, with 10 bases left between them. The CDR3 DNA follows: TGTGCCAGCAGCCAAGAGGGGACATACGGGGCCAACGTCCTGACTTTC. It specifies CASSQEGTYGANVLTF.

This rearrangement joins TRBV18 to TRBJ2-1; 7 positions match TRBD2. V shed 4 bases, J shed 1 base, and the junction held 1 base outside the gene matches. This CDR3 comprises 14 residues. The V gene's germline CDR1 is KGHSH and CDR2 LQKENI. CDR3 sequence: CASSRGGSYNEQFF. CDR3 nucleotide sequence: TGTGCCAGCTCACGGGGGGGTTCCTACAATGAGCAGTTCTTC. The full variable domain, in which reference TRBV18 and TRBJ2-1 provide the parts outside the CDR3, is NAGVMQNPRHLVRRRGQEARLRCSPMKGHSHVYWYRQLPEEGLKFMVYLQKENIIDESGMPKERFSAEFPKEGPSILRIQQVVRGDSAAYFCASSRGGSYNEQFFGPGTRLTVL.

The rearrangement joins TRBV10-3 to TRBJ2-7, with 9 bases lining up with TRBD1. In germline, CDR1 is ENHRY, CDR2 SYGVKD. Losses at the gene ends were 5 bases for V and 2 bases for J; bases not matched to a gene: 10. CDR3 length equals 16 residues. The CDR3 is CAISPVGDRVTYEQYF. CDR3 in DNA: TGTGCCATCAGTCCGGTAGGGGACAGGGTTACCTACGAGCAGTACTTC.

This sequence joins TRBV7-2 and TRBJ1-2; tentative D call: TRBD1 (5 bases). The CDR3 has 13 residues. Germline V gene sequence: CDR1 SGHTA, CDR2 FQGNSA. Trimming pared 1 base from V and 8 bases from J, leaving 11 bases between. The CDR3 DNA sequence: TGTGCCAGCAGCTTAGATGGGGGTAGGGGCTACACCTTC. Residues: CASSLDGGRGYTF.

J is TRBJ2-7 and V is TRBV7-8; maybe TRBD1 (5 bases). The CDR3 loop spans 15 amino acids. Per germline, CDR1 SGHVS and CDR2 FQNEAQ. Trimming stripped 4 bases from V and 3 bases from J, with 16 bases between. CDR3 DNA: TGTGCCAGCAGCTCAGGGCCGTATCCCTACTACGAGCAGTACTTC. As protein: CASSSGPYPYYEQYF.

The chain combines TRBV27 with TRBJ2-3, with 10 positions matching TRBD2. The V gene end was trimmed by 2 bases and the J gene end by 2 bases; junction bases not matched to a gene: 4. The CDR3 is 16 residues long. In germline, CDR1 is MNHEY, CDR2 SMNVEV (reference sequence). CDR3 in amino acids: CASSLQREGYTDTQYF. The CDR3 coding sequence is TGTGCCAGCAGTTTACAGCGGGAGGGATACACAGATACGCAGTATTTT.

This chain links TRBV9 with TRBJ1-6; D might be TRBD1 (5 bases). The CDR3 has 17 amino acids. Trimming removed 7 bases from V and 0 bases from J, with 17 bases in between. Germline assignment: CDR1 SGDLS and CDR2 YYNGEE. The CDR3 DNA is TGTGCCAGCTCCGGACGAGGGACCGTCTCCTATAATTCACCCCTCCACTTT. This codes for CASSGRGTVSYNSPLHF.

The rearrangement joins TRBV15 to TRBJ2-1; 15 bases match TRBD2. V shed 3 bases, J shed 3 bases, and the junction held 3 bases outside the gene matches. This CDR3 is built from 17 residues. Looked up from germline, CDR1 is LNHNV and CDR2 is YYDKDF (reference sequence). CDR3 bases: TGTGCCACCAGCAGTGGACTAGCGGGGGGGAACTACAATGAGCAGTTCTTC. Its protein product is CATSSGLAGGNYNEQFF.

The gene calls are TRBV27 and TRBJ2-7; D may be TRBD1 or TRBD2 (5 bases each). CDR1 MNHEY and CDR2 SMNVEV come from the germline V gene (reference sequence). This CDR3 contains 14 residues. The V and J ends lost 1 base and 5 bases respectively, with 12 bases between them. As DNA, the CDR3 is TGTGCCAGCAGTTTATTTGGGGCAGCGGACGAGCAGTACTTC. As protein: CASSLFGAADEQYF.

The V gene is TRBV27, the J gene TRBJ2-3; 8 bases fit TRBD2. Germline assignment: CDR1 MNHEY and CDR2 SMNVEV (reference sequence). Trimming removed 1 base from V and 3 bases from J; junction bases left unmatched: 9. The CDR3 runs 17 residues. CDR3 nucleotides: TGTGCCAGCAGTTTATTGGGGACTAGTTTCCTAACAGATACGCAGTATTTT. It encodes CASSLLGTSFLTDTQYF.

This clone was counted once. The gene calls are TRBV9 and TRBJ2-2, with a possible D match to TRBD2 (7 bases). The CDR3 has 16 residues. V lost 0 bases, J lost 6 bases, and 15 bases lay in between. Germline-derived CDR1 and CDR2 are SGDLS and YYNGEE. CDR3 protein: CASSVEGGGPSGELFF. Written as DNA, the CDR3 is TGTGCCAGCAGCGTAGAAGGGGGAGGGCCTTCCGGGGAGCTGTTTTTT.

A few counts support this clone. The chain couples TRBV18 to TRBJ2-1; a possible D gene is TRBD2 (5 bases). The CDR3 has 14 amino acids. The V gene lost 3 bases and the J gene lost 9 bases, with 15 bases spanning the gap. Germline V gene lookup returns CDR1 KGHSH and CDR2 LQKENI. This CDR3 reads CASSPGVLVSEQFF. The CDR3 coding sequence is TGTGCCAGCTCACCCGGGGTCCTAGTTAGTGAGCAGTTCTTC.

The V call is TRBV9, the J call TRBJ1-4; D not certain. CDR1 is SGDLS and CDR2 is YYNGEE in the germline V gene. The V end lost 0 bases, the J end lost 8 bases, and 11 bases lay between the germline ends. This CDR3 has 14 amino acids. DNA for the CDR3: TGTGCCAGCAGCGTAGGGGCCATGGGAGAAAAACTGTTTTTT. Amino acids: CASSVGAMGEKLFF.